This T cell receptor (beta chain) was identified during a study of Ad26.COV2.S vaccination and SARS-CoV-2 variants. The V segment lost 5 bases and the J segment 2 bases; nucleotides outside the gene matches: 15. CDR1 and CDR2 from the germline V gene are SEHNR and FQNEAQ (reference sequence). There are 17 residues in the CDR3. The table lists this clone with many counts. TCRdb keeps only in-frame clones here, not all; method: immunoSEQ multiplex PCR. The sample consists of 350,000 to 500,000 clones, around 90% of them appearing once. As to treatment: 15 to 20 received Ad26.COV2.S at low or high dose, single or two shots; about 5 received placebo; per-sample allocation not given. Specimen acquisition occurred on day 63 following the initial vaccine or placebo injection.

The sequencing used peripheral blood, collected in a trial of Ad26.COV2.S vaccine versus placebo. This receptor was identified in a person aged 18-65 years who received the Ad26.COV2.S COVID-19 vaccine or a placebo. The J gene is TRBJ2-7, the V gene TRBV7-9, with 7 bases identical to TRBD2. CDR3 residues: CASSPPPAASGTYEQYF. For the CDR3, the DNA is TGTGCCAGCAGCCCCCCTCCGGCGGCTAGCGGTACCTACGAGCAGTACTTC.